These 20 T cell receptor beta chains originate from one sample sequenced in a study of blood T cell repertoires in COVID-19. The assay was immunoSEQ multiplex PCR, and TCRdb's table has in-frame clones only and misses some. The profile shows fewer than 350,000 clones, about 90% of them singletons. Sequencing used peripheral blood. The receptors originated from a woman in her 30s with COVID-19, enrolled during active disease.

The V call is TRBV6-2 or TRBV6-3, the J call TRBJ1-4; TRBD1 is a possible D gene (6 bases). V gave up 2 bases and J gave up 8 bases, with 9 bases separating them. This CDR3 has 13 residues. Germline V lookup: CDR1 MNHEY, CDR2 SVGEGT. CDR3 loop: CASSYNTGEKLFF. CDR3 DNA: TGTGCCAGCAGTTACAATACAGGGGAAAAACTGTTTTTT.

This chain uses TRBV11-2 with TRBJ2-1; 7 bases line up with TRBD1. The trim removed 2 bases at V and 5 bases at J, leaving 0 bases unmatched. Looked up from germline, CDR1 is SGHAT and CDR2 is FQNNGV. The CDR3 runs 13 residues. The CDR3 coding sequence is TGTGCCAGCAGCTTAACAGGGGACAATGAGCAGTTCTTC. As protein: CASSLTGDNEQFF.

CDR3 region: CAWNRGFDEKLFF. The CDR3 DNA follows: TGTGCCTGGAATCGGGGGTTTGATGAAAAACTGTTTTTT. The chain recombines TRBV30 with TRBJ1-4; the D gene is possibly TRBD1 (5 bases). The length of the CDR3 is 13 residues. Germline CDR1 and CDR2: GTSNPN and SVGIG (reference sequence). Trimming left V 4 bases short and J 6 bases short, with 12 bases between.

The chain couples TRBV28 to TRBJ2-5, with 7 bases that match TRBD2. J lost 2 bases, V lost 5 bases, and 14 bases had no gene match. Germline-derived CDR1 and CDR2 are MDHEN and SYDVKM. The CDR3 extends over 17 amino acids. The CDR3 is CASSPTSAERRQETQYF. The CDR3 nucleotides read TGTGCCAGCAGTCCTACTAGCGCCGAACGGAGGCAAGAGACCCAGTACTTC.

V usage is TRBV18 and J usage is TRBJ1-1; D may be TRBD1 (5 bases). Trimming took 9 bases from V and 0 from J, leaving 8 bases between them. Germline assignment: CDR1 KGHSH and CDR2 LQKENI. The CDR3 covers 12 residues. CDR3: CASRQMNTEAFF. CDR3 bases: TGTGCCAGTAGACAGATGAACACTGAAGCTTTCTTT.

This clone was picked up one time. This chain uses TRBV3-1 (or the pseudogene TRBV3-2) with TRBJ1-4; D possibly corresponds to TRBD1 (5 bases). Trimming left V 0 bases short and J 2 bases short, with 7 bases between. Germline V gene sequence: CDR1 LGHDT, CDR2 YNNKEL (reference sequence). The CDR3 extends over 15 amino acids. The CDR3 DNA sequence: TGTGCCAGCAGCCAAGACGGGGGGACTAATGAAAAACTGTTTTTT. Protein sequence: CASSQDGGTNEKLFF.

The rearrangement links TRBV7-5 to TRBJ2-3; the table gives TRBD1 as D, unverified against the DNA. TRBV7-5 is listed as a pseudogene. The length of the CDR3 is 13 residues. CDR3 sequence: CADEHTGKDTQYF. CDR3 in DNA: TGTGCCGACGAACACACAGGGAAGGATACGCAGTATTTT.

The chain links TRBV6-1 to TRBJ1-2, with D tentatively TRBD1 (5 bases). This CDR3 is built from 16 residues. V was cut by 2 bases and J by 8 bases, with 21 bases left in between. CDR1 MNHNS and CDR2 SASEGT come from the germline V gene. The CDR3 loop reads CASSERFTGLMHGYTF. CDR3 DNA sequence: TGTGCCAGCAGTGAAAGATTTACAGGTTTGATGCACGGCTACACCTTC.

The chain is built from TRBV19 and TRBJ1-2; TRBD1 might be the D (5 bases). V lost 8 bases and J lost 5, with 21 bases in between. CDR1 and CDR2 from the germline V gene are LNHDA and SQIVND (reference sequence). CDR3 length: 15 amino acids. CDR3 nucleotides: TGTGCCAGTGGTGTGTGGGGGGGAAACGGATATGGCTACACCTTC. This encodes CASGVWGGNGYGYTF.

This chain joins TRBV7-9 and TRBJ1-1; D ambiguous. The germline V gene encodes CDR1 SEHNR and CDR2 FQNEAQ (reference sequence). The CDR3 covers 13 residues. V lost 5 bases and J lost 5, with 12 bases in between. This CDR3 reads CASSPRTGTEAFF. CDR3 DNA sequence: TGTGCCAGCAGCCCACGTACGGGAACTGAAGCTTTCTTT.

J is TRBJ1-6 and V is TRBV7-9; 9 bases are a match to TRBD1. The V and J ends lost 5 bases and 9 bases, in that order; junction bases with no gene match: 8. CDR1 and CDR2 (germline): SEHNR, FQNEAQ (reference sequence). This CDR3 contains 15 residues. As DNA, the CDR3 is TGTGCCAGCAGCCCCCAGGGACAGGGCAGTTCACCCCTCCACTTT. Translating gives CASSPQGQGSSPLHF.

The chain uses TRBV5-1 and TRBJ1-1; 9 bases agree with TRBD1. The CDR3 runs 15 residues. Looked up from germline, CDR1 is SGHRS and CDR2 is YFSETQ. V trimming: 5 bases; J trimming: 0 bases; junction bases outside the gene matches: 5. CDR3 residues: CASRPGQGLNTEAFF. CDR3 nucleotides: TGCGCCAGCAGGCCGGGACAGGGACTGAACACTGAAGCTTTCTTT.

This clone was observed once. The chain links TRBV11-2 to TRBJ1-2; D gene unclear. The CDR3 totals 15 residues. Trimming left V 6 bases short and J 1 base short, with 15 bases between. Looked up from germline, CDR1 is SGHAT and CDR2 is FQNNGV. CDR3 sequence: CASRGIAGLNYGYTF. The CDR3 bases are TGTGCCAGCAGAGGTATAGCTGGACTTAACTATGGCTACACCTTC.

The chain is built from TRBV5-1 and TRBJ1-1, with 8 bases lining up with TRBD1. Germline lookup yields CDR1 SGHRS and CDR2 YFSETQ. The CDR3 length is 15 residues. Trimming took 1 base from V and 0 from J; bases not matched to a gene: 2. The CDR3 sequence is CASSLRQGLNTEAFF. The CDR3 coding sequence is TGCGCCAGCAGCTTGCGACAGGGGTTGAACACTGAAGCTTTCTTT.

The sample holds a few counts of this clone. J is TRBJ1-5 and V is TRBV29-1; possibly TRBD1 for D (5 bases). The V gene lost 4 bases and the J gene lost 6 bases, with 13 bases spanning the gap. This CDR3 is built from 13 residues. Germline CDR1 SQVTM, CDR2 ANQGSEA. The CDR3 coding sequence is TGCAGCGTTGTAGAGAGGGGAGGTCAGCCCCAGCATTTT. Protein: CSVVERGGQPQHF.

The chain recombines TRBV28 with TRBJ2-5, with D tentatively TRBD2 (6 bases). The CDR3 totals 15 residues. Trimming removed 5 bases from V and 1 base from J, with 14 bases in between. Per germline, CDR1 MDHEN and CDR2 SYDVKM. This CDR3 is CASSHTLASQETQYF. The CDR3 region has the DNA TGTGCCAGCAGTCACACTCTAGCGTCCCAAGAGACCCAGTACTTC.

V usage is TRBV5-4 and J usage is TRBJ2-1, with TRBD2 matching 8 bases. Unmatched junction bases numbered 11, after V lost 4 bases and J lost 8 bases. Germline V gene data show CDR1 as SGHNT and CDR2 as YYREEE (reference sequence). This CDR3 region has 15 residues. CDR3 coding DNA: TGTGCCAGCAGCGGCGGGACTAGAGTATTCCATGAGCAGTTCTTC. Translation gives CASSGGTRVFHEQFF.

This rearrangement joins TRBV4-1 to TRBJ1-6, with D perhaps matching TRBD1 (6 bases). Germline V gene lookup returns CDR1 MGHRA and CDR2 YSYEKL. With 11 bases removed from V and 0 bases from J, the gap between germline ends came to 14 bases. The CDR3 runs 15 residues. The DNA of the CDR3 is TGCGCCTCGGGACACCTTAGCTCCTATAATTCACCCCTCCACTTT. Its protein product is CASGHLSSYNSPLHF.

The sample holds one count of this clone. V and J are TRBV27 and TRBJ1-2; the D gene is possibly TRBD1 (6 bases). The germline V and J ends were trimmed by 6 bases and 8 bases, with 22 bases remaining between them. Germline V gene data show CDR1 as MNHEY and CDR2 as SMNVEV (reference sequence). The CDR3 extends over 15 amino acids. The DNA for the CDR3 is TGTGCCAGCAGCCTTCTCCCCACAGGGCTGTTAGGCTACACCTTC. This codes for CASSLLPTGLLGYTF.

The rearrangement uses TRBV28 and TRBJ1-6; D unclear. Deletions cut 6 bases from V and 7 bases from J, with 7 bases between. This CDR3 region has 12 residues. Germline CDR1 MDHEN, CDR2 SYDVKM. CDR3 DNA: TGTGCCAGCAGGAACGGGAATTCACCCCTCCACTTT. Amino acids: CASRNGNSPLHF.